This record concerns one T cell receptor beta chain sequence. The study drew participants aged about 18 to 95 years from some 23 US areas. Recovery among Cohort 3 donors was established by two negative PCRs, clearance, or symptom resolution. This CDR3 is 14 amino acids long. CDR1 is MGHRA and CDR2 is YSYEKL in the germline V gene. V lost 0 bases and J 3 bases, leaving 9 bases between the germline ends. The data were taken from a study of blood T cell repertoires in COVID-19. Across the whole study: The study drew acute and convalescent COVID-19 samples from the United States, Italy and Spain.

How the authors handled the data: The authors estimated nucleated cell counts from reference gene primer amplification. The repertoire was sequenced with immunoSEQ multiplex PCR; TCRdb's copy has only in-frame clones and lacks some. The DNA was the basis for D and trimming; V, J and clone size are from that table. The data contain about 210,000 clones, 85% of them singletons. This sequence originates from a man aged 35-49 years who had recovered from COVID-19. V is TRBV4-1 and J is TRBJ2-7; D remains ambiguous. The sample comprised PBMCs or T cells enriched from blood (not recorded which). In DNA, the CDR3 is TGCGCCAGCAGCCAAGATTGGGCCGTCTACGAGCAGTACTTC. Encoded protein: CASSQDWAVYEQYF.